Shown below are 8 T cell receptor beta chains from a single sample sequenced in a study of blood T cell repertoires in COVID-19. The protocol was immunoSEQ multiplex PCR, while the TCRdb copy is restricted to in-frame clones and leaves out a portion. The sample holds about 270,000 clones, 88% seen once. Sequences were obtained from PBMCs or T cells enriched from blood (not recorded which). These receptors were collected from a woman aged 40-49 years with acute COVID-19.

V usage is TRBV27 and J usage is TRBJ2-3, with a possible D match to TRBD2 (6 bases). The CDR3 sequence is 15 residues long. V dropped 6 bases and J dropped 4 bases, with 17 bases sitting between them. Germline V gene lookup returns CDR1 MNHEY and CDR2 SMNVEV (reference sequence). The CDR3 nucleotides read TGTGCCAGCAGGGAGAGGAGGGTCCTTCCAGATACGCAGTATTTT. It yields the protein CASRERRVLPDTQYF.

This clone was found a few times. The chain combines TRBV24-1 with TRBJ1-1; D uncertain. The CDR3 has 13 amino acids. The V gene's germline CDR1 is KGHDR and CDR2 SFDVKD. Trimming removed 4 bases at V and 4 bases at J, with 9 bases between. This CDR3 reads CATSEGVSTEAFF. In nucleotides, the CDR3 is TGTGCCACCAGTGAGGGCGTGAGCACTGAAGCTTTCTTT.

V and J are TRBV5-1 and TRBJ2-3, with 10 bases matching TRBD2. This CDR3 is built from 17 residues. V lost 0 bases to trimming and J lost 1 base; unmatched junction nucleotides: 5. CDR1 SGHRS and CDR2 YFSETQ come from the germline V gene. Here the CDR3 DNA reads TGCGCCAGCAGCTTGGCCTATCTAGCGGGAGGCACAGATACGCAGTATTTT. It is translated as CASSLAYLAGGTDTQYF.

The sample holds one count of this clone. CDR3 DNA sequence: TGTGCCAGCACCCCCACAGGGCCGAATCAGCCCCAGCATTTT. It translates to CASTPTGPNQPQHF. The J gene is TRBJ1-5, the V gene TRBV27, with D possibly matching TRBD1 (6 bases). Germline CDR1 and CDR2: MNHEY and SMNVEV (reference sequence). This CDR3 is 14 amino acids long. The V gene lost 7 bases and the J gene lost 4 bases, with 14 bases spanning the gap.

The chain recombines TRBV6-5 with TRBJ1-2, with a possible D match to TRBD1 (5 bases). Trimming took 6 bases from V and 6 from J, leaving 17 bases between them. The CDR3 is 14 amino acids. Germline CDR1 is MNHEY and CDR2 is SVGAGI. The chain's CDR3 is CASSPLGEGNGYTF. The CDR3 nucleotides read TGTGCCAGCAGCCCCCTAGGGGAGGGCAATGGCTACACCTTC.

V is TRBV6-2 or TRBV6-3 and J is TRBJ1-5, with 8 bases aligning to TRBD1. This CDR3 spans 14 amino acids. V lost 5 bases to trimming and J lost 7 bases; unmatched junction nucleotides: 7. Germline lookup yields CDR1 MNHEY and CDR2 SVGEGT. The CDR3 sequence: CASSLQGVWQPQHF. CDR3 DNA sequence: TGTGCCAGCAGTCTACAGGGGGTATGGCAGCCCCAGCATTTT.

The V and J genes are TRBV19 and TRBJ1-6; D perhaps matches TRBD1 (6 bases). The length of the CDR3 is 16 residues. The V and J ends lost 9 bases and 5 bases respectively, with 20 bases between them. The germline V gene encodes CDR1 LNHDA and CDR2 SQIVND (reference sequence). Written as DNA, the CDR3 is TGTGCCAGCTCGCGACAGGCAGAAATGAATAATTCACCCCTCCACTTT. Its translation is CASSRQAEMNNSPLHF.

This chain joins TRBV3-1 (or the pseudogene TRBV3-2) and TRBJ2-3, with 9 nucleotides matching TRBD2. Per germline, CDR1 LGHDT and CDR2 YNNKEL (reference sequence). V shed 4 bases, J shed 3 bases, and the junction held 5 bases outside the gene matches. This CDR3 has 15 amino acids. CDR3 in amino acids: CASSPSTSGTDTQYF. CDR3 in DNA: TGTGCCAGCAGCCCGAGCACTAGCGGGACAGATACGCAGTATTTT.